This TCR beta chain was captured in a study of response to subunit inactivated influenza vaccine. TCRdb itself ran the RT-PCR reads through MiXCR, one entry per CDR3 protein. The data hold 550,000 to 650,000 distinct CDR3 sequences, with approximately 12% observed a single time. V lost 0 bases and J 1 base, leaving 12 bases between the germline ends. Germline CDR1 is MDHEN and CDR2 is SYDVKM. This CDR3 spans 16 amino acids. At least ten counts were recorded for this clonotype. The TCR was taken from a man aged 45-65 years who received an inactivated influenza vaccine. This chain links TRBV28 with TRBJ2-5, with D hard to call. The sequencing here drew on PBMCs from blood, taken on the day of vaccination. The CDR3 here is CASSLWRLEAQETQYF. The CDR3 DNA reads TGTGCCAGCAGTTTATGGAGACTCGAAGCCCAAGAGACCCAGTACTTC.